This TCR beta chain derives from a study of blood T cell repertoires in COVID-19. Whole-study context: Specimens from acute and convalescent COVID-19 originated in the United States, Italy and Spain. T cells, B-cell-depleted T cells, or PBMCs supplied cDNA or gDNA.

Study processing details: Amplifying reference gene primers gave estimates of nucleated cell counts. Sequencing used immunoSEQ multiplex PCR; TCRdb keeps in-frame clones, though not all of them. V and J calls and clone size come straight from that table; D and trimming were deduced from the DNA. This table holds some 150,000 clones, around 73% found once. The CDR3 is 17 residues long. Trimming at V came to 0 bases and at J to 9 bases, leaving 12 bases not matched to a gene. The genes are TRBV5-3 and TRBJ1-6, with 7 bases matching TRBD1. TRBV5-3 is an ORF, with its function uncertain. The sequencing input was peripheral blood. This TCR was sampled from a woman between 50 and 59 years old with active or convalescent COVID-19. CDR3 DNA: TGTGCCAGAAGCTTGGCTGACAGGGAAGAGGTAGGTTCACCCCTCCACTTT. The encoded protein is CARSLADREEVGSPLHF.